This TCR beta chain was sequenced for a study of shared clonotypes between healthy human individuals (dated by TCRdb to 2018 to 2021). A note on the overall study: Two women and a few men aged 18 to 49 years were included in the cohort. Per donor, three plates each were used for CD4 naive and CD4 memory, two for CD8 naive, and one for CD8 memory. To estimate repertoire size and how much clonotypes are shared between individuals, the study performed deep sequencing of blood TCR repertoires from five healthy adults. Libraries were prepared and TCR repertoires were sequenced by different laboratories using diverse techniques, in order to increase sequencing depth and limit assay-specific biases. Leukapheresis yielded between about 0.85 and 9.5 billion PBMCs per donor. Broad study findings and their caveats: Sampling was restricted to blood, and TCR repertoires in tissue are likely to differ from TCR repertoires in blood. Even with the large sequencing depth, rarefaction of the sorted-subset datasets indicated that sequencing was incomplete. Estimated clonotype richness was generally larger for naive than for memory subsets. Pairwise subsampling indicated that sequencing depth was expected to affect the degree of clonotype sharing among donors. About 5% of naive CD4, around 4% of naive CD8, approximately 2.2% of memory CD4, and 0.4% of memory CD8 clonotypes were shared across a few donors. The genetic and exposure-history diversity represented was limited by the small number of donors. Compared with non-shared clonotypes, the clonotypes found in all four sorted-subset donors had higher generation probabilities.

CD8 naive samples were CD45RO-negative cells positively selected for CCR7, giving a CD45RA+CCR7+ population that excluded TemRA cells. The donors were healthy, HIV-negative adults who had no recently reported acute infections or vaccinations. All donors were Caucasian adults living in Nashville, Tennessee, USA. Blood was obtained by leukapheresis, after which PBMCs were separated by Ficoll-Histopaque density gradient centrifugation and cryopreserved in liquid nitrogen vapor phase. Analytical flow cytometry was used to check the purity and quantity of each magnetically sorted T cell population. Genomic DNA was isolated from every sorted fraction and measured by UV absorbance on a Nanodrop 2000c. Notes on this clone: Its recognized antigen is unknown. Base-call qualities are not available, and no considerably larger clone is one nucleotide away.

From the cysteine up to the phenylalanine, the CDR3 has a length of 17 residues. Of all the DNA, just the CDR3 is kept, 51 bases in frame from base 1. CDR1 and CDR2, per the germline V gene (reference sequence), are LNHDA and SQIVND. V drops 3 bases and J drops 0 bases, leaving 17 bases in between. TCR CDR3 regions were amplified from genomic DNA by multiplex PCR using the deep immunoSEQ assay. Genomic DNA extracted from each cell subset was distributed evenly over all wells of several immunoSEQ 96-well plates, and each plate served as one replicate. For sorted subsets, approximately 190 ng of genomic DNA, equivalent to roughly 30,000 T cell genomes, went into each replicate PCR. Purified libraries were quantified with a Qubit 3.0 fluorometer, sized on a Bioanalyzer 2100, and re-quantified with the KAPA Library Quantification kit. Every immunoSEQ 96-well plate was sequenced on a separate single-read 150-cycle Illumina NextSeq 550 flow cell. The authors processed their data as follows. Because the immunoSEQ output included only junctional sequences and no quality scores, the filtering could not be the same as the filtering used for full-length reads. Sequences were annotated with PyIR, a Python wrapper for IgBLAST v1.9, and V/J genes and CDR3 were assigned using IMGT germline references. Reads were filtered out if the reads had weak V/J assignments (E-value above 1e-6), no CDR3, stop codons, out-of-frame junctions, or ambiguous translated residues. A V3J clonotype was defined by an identical inferred V gene, J gene, and CDR3 amino acid sequence. Percentage overlap between repertoires was calculated by dividing the number of shared unique clonotypes by the size of the smaller repertoire. RTK rarefaction, the Chao1 estimator, and Recon v2.1 estimates of unobserved clonotypes were used to assess repertoire richness. Generation probabilities were computed with OLGA for all TCRbeta clonotypes obtained by the gDNA method from four donors. TCRdb took this table from immuneACCESS and kept in-frame rearrangements with V and J called. Such tables lack part of the clones; where checked against another copy, unresolved V genes explain under half of the gap, and the rest is unexplained. D and trimming were read from the DNA, whereas the V and J calls and clone size are those reported in that table. This sample gives approximately 1.9 million clones in total; 85% to 95% of them show up just once. About 1.7% of the sample lies in the top ten.

This clonotype originated in a man aged 18 to 35 in good health. Some clones in this sample may be carry-over from other donors' samples. The rearranged chain carries TRBV19 and TRBJ1-2; perhaps TRBD1 is the D gene, with 6 bases matching. Material: naive CD8+ T cells from PBMCs. The cell subset or site label, read with the paper, signifies: CD45RA+CCR7+. DNA sequence: TGTGCCAGTAGTATTCGATCGGCTTGGACAGCTAACTATGGCTACACCTTC. Translation gives CASSIRSAWTANYGYTF. Where the CDR3 stops, the reference TRBV19 and TRBJ1-2 genes take over; the full variable domain is DGGITQSPKYLFRKEGQNVTLSCEQNLNHDAMYWYRQDPGQGLRLIYYSQIVNDFQKGDIAEGYSVSREKKESFPLTVTSAQKNPTAFYLCASSIRSAWTANYGYTFGSGTRLTVV.